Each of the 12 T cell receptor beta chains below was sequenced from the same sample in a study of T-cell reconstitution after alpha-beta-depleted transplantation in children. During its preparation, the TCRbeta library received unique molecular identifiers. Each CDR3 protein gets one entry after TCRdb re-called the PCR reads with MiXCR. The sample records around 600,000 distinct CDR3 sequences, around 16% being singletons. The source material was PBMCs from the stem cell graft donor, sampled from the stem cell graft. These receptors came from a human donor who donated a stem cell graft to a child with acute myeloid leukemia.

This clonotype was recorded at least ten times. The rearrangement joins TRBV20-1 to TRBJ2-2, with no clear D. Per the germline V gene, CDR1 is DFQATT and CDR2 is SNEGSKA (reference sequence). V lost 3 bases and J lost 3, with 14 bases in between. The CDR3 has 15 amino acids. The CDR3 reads CSASTSEAYTGELFF. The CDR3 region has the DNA TGCAGTGCTAGCACGAGTGAGGCGTACACCGGGGAGCTGTTTTTT.

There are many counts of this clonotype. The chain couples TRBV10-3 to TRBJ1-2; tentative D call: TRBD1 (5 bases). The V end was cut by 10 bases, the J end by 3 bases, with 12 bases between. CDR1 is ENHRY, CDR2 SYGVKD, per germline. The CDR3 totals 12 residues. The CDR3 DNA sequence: TGTGCCACCAAGGGACTCGACTATGGCTACACCTTC. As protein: CATKGLDYGYTF.

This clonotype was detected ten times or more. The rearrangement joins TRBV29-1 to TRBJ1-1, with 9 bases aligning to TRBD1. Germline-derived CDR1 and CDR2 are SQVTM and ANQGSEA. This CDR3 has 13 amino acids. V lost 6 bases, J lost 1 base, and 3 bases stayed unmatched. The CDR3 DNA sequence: TGCAGCGTACGACAGGGGGAGAACACTGAAGCTTTCTTT. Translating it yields CSVRQGENTEAFF.

The DNA for the CDR3 is TGCGCCAGCAGCTTGGCCGGTTTCCGGTATAATTCACCCCTCCACTTT. It is translated as CASSLAGFRYNSPLHF. This chain links TRBV5-1 with TRBJ1-6; no reliable D call. The CDR3 loop spans 16 amino acids. V was cut by 0 bases and J by 4 bases, with 11 bases left in between. Germline-derived CDR1 and CDR2 are SGHRS and YFSETQ.

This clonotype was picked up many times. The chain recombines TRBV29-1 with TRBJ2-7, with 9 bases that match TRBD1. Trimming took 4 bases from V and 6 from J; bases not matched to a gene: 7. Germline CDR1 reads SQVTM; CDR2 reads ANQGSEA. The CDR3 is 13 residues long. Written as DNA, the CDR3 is TGCAGCGTTGCGGTGGGACAGGGAGGCGAGCAGTACTTC. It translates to CSVAVGQGGEQYF.

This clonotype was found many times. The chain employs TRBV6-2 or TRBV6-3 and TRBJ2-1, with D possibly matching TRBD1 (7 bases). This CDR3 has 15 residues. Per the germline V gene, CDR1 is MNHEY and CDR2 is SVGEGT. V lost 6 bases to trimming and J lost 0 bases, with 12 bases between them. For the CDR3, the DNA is TGTGCCAGCAGCAAGCAGGGGGGCTCCTACAATGAGCAGTTCTTC. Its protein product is CASSKQGGSYNEQFF.

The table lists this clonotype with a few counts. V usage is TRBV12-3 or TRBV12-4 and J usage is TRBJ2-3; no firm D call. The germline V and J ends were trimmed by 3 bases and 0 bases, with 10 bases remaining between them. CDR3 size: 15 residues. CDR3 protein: CASSFRVGSTDTQYF. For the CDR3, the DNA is TGTGCCAGCAGTTTCCGAGTGGGAAGCACAGATACGCAGTATTTT.

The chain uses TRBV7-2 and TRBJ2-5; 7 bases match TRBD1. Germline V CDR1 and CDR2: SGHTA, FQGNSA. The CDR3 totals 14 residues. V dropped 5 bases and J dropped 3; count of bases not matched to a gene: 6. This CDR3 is CASSLPTGKETQYF. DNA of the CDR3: TGTGCCAGCAGCCTACCGACAGGGAAAGAGACCCAGTACTTC.

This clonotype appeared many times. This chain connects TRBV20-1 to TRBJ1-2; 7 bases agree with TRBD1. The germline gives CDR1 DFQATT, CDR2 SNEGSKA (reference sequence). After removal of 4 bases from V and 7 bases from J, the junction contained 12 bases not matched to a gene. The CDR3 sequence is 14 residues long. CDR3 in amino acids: CSAKRGWGDSGYTF. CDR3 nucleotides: TGCAGTGCTAAGAGGGGATGGGGGGACAGTGGCTACACCTTC.

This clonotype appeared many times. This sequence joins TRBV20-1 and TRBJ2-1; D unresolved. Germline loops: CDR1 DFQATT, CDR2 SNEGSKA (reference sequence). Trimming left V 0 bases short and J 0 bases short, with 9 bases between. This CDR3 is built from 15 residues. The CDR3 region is CSARDKADSYNEQFF. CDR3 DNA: TGCAGTGCTAGAGATAAGGCAGACTCCTACAATGAGCAGTTCTTC.

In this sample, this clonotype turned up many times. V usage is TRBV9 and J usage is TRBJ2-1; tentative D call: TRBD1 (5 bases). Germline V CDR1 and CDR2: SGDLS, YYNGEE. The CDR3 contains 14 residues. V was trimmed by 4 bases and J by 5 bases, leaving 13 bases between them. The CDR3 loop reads CASSPPGRDNEQFF. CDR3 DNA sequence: TGTGCCAGCAGCCCCCCGGGCAGGGACAATGAGCAGTTCTTC.

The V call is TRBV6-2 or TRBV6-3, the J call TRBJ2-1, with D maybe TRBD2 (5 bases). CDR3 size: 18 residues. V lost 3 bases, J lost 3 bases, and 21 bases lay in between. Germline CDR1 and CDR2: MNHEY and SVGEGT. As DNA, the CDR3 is TGTGCCAGCAGTTATCCCACACACGCTAGCAGCCACTACAATGAGCAGTTCTTC. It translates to CASSYPTHASSHYNEQFF.